Following are 23 T cell receptor beta chains from one sample sequenced in a study of blood T cells in healthy people across ages. Alongside a J-beta primer mix, a sample-barcoded 5' primer served in a second PCR lasting about 7 to 12 cycles. One entry per CDR3 protein results from TCRdb running MiXCR on the 5' RACE reads. This table holds about a million distinct CDR3 sequences, around 48% found once. Material: blood. All receptors come from a man aged 25 to 45 in good health.

V is TRBV12-3 or TRBV12-4 and J is TRBJ1-4; possibly TRBD1 for D (5 bases). V gave up 5 bases and J gave up 5 bases, with 15 bases separating them. CDR3 length: 15 amino acids. The CDR3 sequence is CASSPPSGFNEKLFF. The CDR3, as DNA: TGTGCCAGCAGTCCCCCCTCAGGGTTCAATGAAAAACTGTTTTTT.

This clonotype was seen only a few times. The rearrangement uses TRBV27 and TRBJ2-6; D ambiguous. The germline V gene encodes CDR1 MNHEY and CDR2 SMNVEV (reference sequence). Deletions cut 4 bases from V and 4 bases from J, with 14 bases between. The CDR3 extends over 16 amino acids. CDR3 bases: TGTGCCAGCAGTTCCCGTGAGGTTTTAGGGGCCAACGTCCTGACTTTC. It yields the protein CASSSREVLGANVLTF.

This chain links TRBV9 with TRBJ1-3; no definite D call. CDR3 length: 15 residues. Trimming removed 3 bases from V and 0 bases from J, with 10 bases in between. The germline V gene encodes CDR1 SGDLS and CDR2 YYNGEE. CDR3 sequence: CASSARLSSGNTIYF. CDR3 nucleotide sequence: TGTGCCAGCAGCGCCAGGTTAAGCTCTGGAAACACCATATATTTT.

This clonotype has more than one count but fewer than ten. V gene TRBV29-1 combines with J gene TRBJ2-7; TRBD2 matches 13 bases. The V gene's germline CDR1 is SQVTM and CDR2 ANQGSEA. V gave up 0 bases and J gave up 1 base; unmatched junction bases: 12. The CDR3 has 19 amino acids. This CDR3 is CSVEDPSGTSGASSYEQYF. The CDR3, as DNA: TGCAGCGTTGAAGATCCGAGCGGGACTAGCGGGGCTTCTTCCTACGAGCAGTACTTC.

This clonotype was detected once. The V and J genes are TRBV28 and TRBJ1-6; tentative D call: TRBD1 (6 bases). CDR3 size: 14 residues. The germline V gene encodes CDR1 MDHEN and CDR2 SYDVKM. V was trimmed by 5 bases and J by 9 bases, leaving 14 bases between them. The CDR3 protein is CASSEQGLSSPLHF. The CDR3 DNA reads TGTGCCAGCAGTGAACAGGGCTTGAGTTCACCCCTCCACTTT. Full variable domain (rest looked up from reference TRBV28 and TRBJ1-6): DVKVTQSSRYLVKRTGEKVFLECVQDMDHENMFWYRQDPGLGLRLIYFSYDVKMKEKGDIPEGYSVSREKKERFSLILESASTNQTSMYLCASSEQGLSSPLHFGNGTRLTVT.

The chain couples TRBV12-3 or TRBV12-4 to TRBJ2-5; TRBD1 agrees at 10 bases. Trimming removed 4 bases from V and 5 bases from J; junction bases left unmatched: 13. The length of the CDR3 is 17 residues. The CDR3 is CASSSYYRQGAGETQYF. The DNA of the CDR3 is TGTGCCAGCAGTTCCTACTATCGACAGGGGGCCGGGGAGACCCAGTACTTC.

This chain uses TRBV5-1 with TRBJ1-2; the match to TRBD1 covers 8 bases. Losses at the gene ends were 4 bases for V and 7 bases for J; bases not matched to a gene: 9. This CDR3 is 14 amino acids long. The germline V gene encodes CDR1 SGHRS and CDR2 YFSETQ. CDR3 in DNA: TGCGCCAGCAGCCTTGCCCGCGGACAGGGTGGCTACACCTTC. Translating it yields CASSLARGQGGYTF.

There are a few counts of this clonotype. The chain links TRBV9 to TRBJ2-7, with D maybe TRBD2 (5 bases). Trimming pared 2 bases from V and 6 bases from J, leaving 15 bases between. Germline-derived CDR1 and CDR2 are SGDLS and YYNGEE. The CDR3 covers 14 residues. The CDR3 spells CASSVNSGSREQYF. CDR3 sequence (DNA): TGTGCCAGCAGCGTTAACAGCGGATCACGCGAGCAGTACTTC.

The sample holds a few counts of this clonotype. This chain links TRBV20-1 with TRBJ2-3; 10 nucleotides agree with TRBD2. The germline gives CDR1 DFQATT, CDR2 SNEGSKA (reference sequence). There are 14 residues in the CDR3. The V segment lost 5 bases and the J segment 6 bases; nucleotides outside the gene matches: 8. As DNA, the CDR3 is TGCAGTGCTTATAAGCGGGGGGGAGGGGATACGCAGTATTTT. It encodes CSAYKRGGGDTQYF.

This chain connects TRBV5-1 to TRBJ1-2; D is unclear. The germline V gene has CDR1 SGHRS and CDR2 YFSETQ. Trimming left V 4 bases short and J 1 base short, with 11 bases between. The CDR3 consists of 14 residues. Here the CDR3 reads CASSVEGFNYGYTF. DNA of the CDR3: TGCGCCAGCAGCGTCGAAGGGTTTAACTATGGCTACACCTTC.

This clonotype was counted between two and nine times. CDR3 DNA: TGCAGCGTTGCATCCCGGACAGGGTGGAACACCGGGGAGCTGTTTTTT. Translation: CSVASRTGWNTGELFF. This chain connects TRBV29-1 to TRBJ2-2; 8 positions agree with TRBD1. Germline lookup yields CDR1 SQVTM and CDR2 ANQGSEA. The CDR3 is 16 residues long. V lost 4 bases, J lost 1 base, and 8 bases stayed unmatched.

The rearrangement joins TRBV25-1 to TRBJ2-7; D is unclear. Trimming took off 8 bases at V and 9 bases at J, with 11 bases between the two ends. The CDR3 spans 10 residues. The germline gives CDR1 MGHDK, CDR2 SYGVNS. The CDR3 here is CASGPPPQYF. CDR3 DNA: TGTGCCAGCGGACCCCCTCCGCAGTACTTC.

The rearrangement uses TRBV27 and TRBJ2-7; 8 bases fit TRBD1. This CDR3 has 15 amino acids. Germline CDR1 and CDR2: MNHEY and SMNVEV (reference sequence). The ends lost 5 bases at V and 3 bases at J; junction bases unmatched: 9. CDR3 region: CASSPLPGQDYEQYF. The CDR3 bases are TGTGCCAGCAGTCCACTTCCGGGACAGGACTACGAGCAGTACTTC.

The chain has TRBV7-8 and TRBJ1-1; D uncertain. The germline V gene has CDR1 SGHVS and CDR2 FQNEAQ. V gave up 1 base and J gave up 5 bases, with 11 bases separating them. The length of the CDR3 is 14 residues. The CDR3 here is CASSLDGSGTEAFF. CDR3 DNA: TGTGCCAGCAGCTTAGACGGGTCGGGAACTGAAGCTTTCTTT.

The chain links TRBV29-1 to TRBJ2-4; the match to TRBD1 covers 7 bases. TRBJ2-7 matches the DNA end more closely, so the J call is doubtful. Germline CDR1 is SQVTM and CDR2 is ANQGSEA. This CDR3 is built from 13 residues. CDR3 amino acids: CSVVGGNPYEQYF. The CDR3 DNA follows: TGCAGCGTTGTAGGGGGCAACCCATACGAGCAGTACTTC.

This sequence joins TRBV7-9 and TRBJ2-4, with TRBD1 matching 7 bases. Germline V gene sequence: CDR1 SEHNR, CDR2 FQNEAQ (reference sequence). J was trimmed by 12 bases and V by 1 base; bases with no gene match: 0. The CDR3 length is 11 residues. The chain's CDR3 is CASSLGQGQYF. In DNA, the CDR3 is TGTGCCAGCAGCTTAGGACAGGGTCAGTACTTC. The full variable domain, its missing parts supplied by reference TRBV7-9 and TRBJ2-4, is DTGVSQNPRHKITKRGQNVTFRCDPISEHNRLYWYRQTLGQGPEFLTYFQNEAQLEKSRLLSDRFSAERPKGSFSTLEIQRTEQGDSAMYLCASSLGQGQYFGAGTRLSVL.

This clonotype came up a few times. The chain uses TRBV7-3 and TRBJ2-1; possibly TRBD2 for D (5 bases). V was pared by 4 bases and J by 3 bases, with 19 bases between. The CDR3 consists of 17 residues. CDR1 is SGHTA and CDR2 is FQGTGA in the germline V gene. CDR3 amino acids: CASSSRAAAADYNEQFF. CDR3 sequence (DNA): TGTGCCAGCAGCTCAAGGGCAGCGGCTGCTGACTACAATGAGCAGTTCTTC. Using reference TRBV7-3 and TRBJ2-1 for the parts outside the CDR3, the full variable domain is GAGVSQTPSNKVTEKGKYVELRCDPISGHTALYWYRQSLGQGPEFLIYFQGTGAADDSGLPNDRFFAVRPEGSVSTLKIQRTERGDSAVYLCASSSRAAAADYNEQFFGPGTRLTVL.

This clonotype was counted a few times. This sequence joins TRBV11-2 and TRBJ2-7; 13 bases map to TRBD2. The J call could be wrong; TRBJ2-5 is a better fit for the DNA end. Germline-derived CDR1 and CDR2 are SGHAT and FQNNGV. The length of the CDR3 is 16 residues. The CDR3 region has the DNA TGTGCCAGCAGCTTAGCGGGACTAGCGGGGTGGGAGACCCAGTACTTC. It is translated as CASSLAGLAGWETQYF.

The V and J genes are TRBV27 and TRBJ2-4; no clear D. The J call is in doubt because the DNA end fits TRBJ2-7 better. The CDR3 extends over 11 amino acids. CDR1 and CDR2 from the germline V gene are MNHEY and SMNVEV (reference sequence). CDR3 DNA: TGTGCCAGCCGACCTCCCTACGAGCAGTACTTC. Translating gives CASRPPYEQYF.

The chain is built from TRBV7-9 and TRBJ2-5; D gene ambiguous. Trimming shortened V by 4 bases and J by 3 bases, and 9 bases separated the two germline ends. The CDR3 extends over 13 amino acids. CDR1 and CDR2 from the germline V gene are SEHNR and FQNEAQ (reference sequence). The chain's CDR3 is CASSSGDKETQYF. The CDR3 DNA follows: TGTGCCAGCAGCTCCGGCGATAAAGAGACCCAGTACTTC.

The chain couples TRBV20-1 to TRBJ2-1; D unclear. V gave up 0 bases and J gave up 10 bases, with 16 bases separating them. Germline loops: CDR1 DFQATT, CDR2 SNEGSKA (reference sequence). The CDR3 is made up of 14 amino acids. This CDR3 reads CSARDWASSKEQFF. As DNA, the CDR3 is TGCAGTGCTAGAGATTGGGCTTCCTCTAAGGAGCAGTTCTTC.

This chain uses TRBV5-1 with TRBJ2-2; TRBD1 matches at 7 bases. The V segment lost 0 bases and the J segment 2 bases; nucleotides outside the gene matches: 10. The CDR3 runs to 18 residues. Per germline, CDR1 SGHRS and CDR2 YFSETQ. The CDR3 nucleotides are TGCGCCAGCAGCTTGGTAGGGACAGCGACAATCAACACCGGGGAGCTGTTTTTT. Its translation: CASSLVGTATINTGELFF.

This chain joins TRBV12-3 or TRBV12-4 and TRBJ1-5; 7 nucleotides align to TRBD1. This CDR3 contains 15 residues. The V segment lost 3 bases and the J segment 2 bases; nucleotides outside the gene matches: 4. The CDR3 region has the DNA TGTGCCAGCAGTTTTAGGGGGACAGGCAATCAGCCCCAGCATTTT. This encodes CASSFRGTGNQPQHF.